Reported below is one TCR beta chain. Its antigen remains unknown. These data are taken from a study of T cell repertoires in cytomegalovirus infection. Study-wide results and caveats: What dominated the ex vivo response were HLA-C-restricted CMV-specific TCR beta clonotypes.

TCRdb reanalysed the reads using MiXCR and keeps one entry per CDR3 protein. The sample gives about 740,000 distinct CDR3 sequences, less than 40% of which show up once; about 2.8% is in the top ten. CDR3 length: 15 residues. V dropped 0 bases and J dropped 4 bases, with 15 bases sitting between them. Germline CDR1 is DFQATT and CDR2 is SNEGSKA (reference sequence). The TCR was taken from a human donor in good health (CMV status not recorded). Some clones in this sample may be carry-over from other donors' samples. Sequenced material: PBMCs. The rearrangement links TRBV20-1 to TRBJ1-1, with D possibly matching TRBD1 (5 bases). The CDR3 loop is CSARDPRHQGTEAFF. For the CDR3, the DNA is TGCAGTGCTAGAGACCCCCGCCACCAGGGCACTGAAGCTTTCTTT.